The 16 T cell receptor beta chains below come from one sample, sequenced in a study of blood T cell repertoires in COVID-19. Produced via immunoSEQ multiplex PCR; TCRdb's table is partial and in-frame only. This table holds some 120,000 clones, less than 75% found once. Specimen: peripheral blood. Receptor source: a human donor with acute or convalescent COVID-19. The donor label of this sample is uncertain.

This chain links TRBV4-2 with TRBJ2-7; the D gene is possibly TRBD1 (6 bases). Germline values: CDR1 LGHNA, CDR2 YNFKEQ. The ends were cut back, 4 bases at V and 5 bases at J, with 18 bases in the middle. CDR3 size: 15 residues. The CDR3 loop is CASSRSLTGIDEQYF. The CDR3 coding sequence is TGTGCCAGCAGCCGCTCTCTAACAGGGATAGACGAGCAGTACTTC.

The CDR3 bases are TGTGCCTCCCGGTGGAGCGATAATCAGCCCCAGCATTTT. Amino acid sequence: CASRWSDNQPQHF. V usage is TRBV12-3 or TRBV12-4 and J usage is TRBJ1-5, with no clear D. The CDR3 covers 13 residues. Between the trimmed V and J ends, which lost 11 bases and 4 bases, there was a span of 15 bases.

The J gene is TRBJ1-3, the V gene TRBV27; unclear D gene. This CDR3 contains 13 residues. V was shortened by 6 bases and J by 4 bases, with 10 bases between the two germline ends. Germline V gene data show CDR1 as MNHEY and CDR2 as SMNVEV (reference sequence). CDR3 DNA: TGTGCCAGCAGAGGAGCGTCGGGAAACACCATATATTTT. Amino acids: CASRGASGNTIYF.

V is TRBV6-1 and J is TRBJ1-1; no definite D call. The length of the CDR3 is 13 residues. V lost 2 bases and J lost 2, with 6 bases in between. Germline V CDR1 and CDR2: MNHNS, SASEGT. CDR3 protein: CASSEIVNTEAFF. The CDR3 DNA reads TGTGCCAGCAGTGAAATTGTAAACACTGAAGCTTTCTTT.

The rearrangement links TRBV14 to TRBJ1-2; a possible D gene is TRBD1 (6 bases). The CDR3 totals 17 residues. V dropped 6 bases and J dropped 2 bases, with 22 bases sitting between them. The germline V gene encodes CDR1 SGHDN and CDR2 FVKESK. CDR3 sequence: CASSHINRRDNNYGYTF. In DNA, the CDR3 is TGTGCCAGCAGTCATATTAATCGCCGGGACAACAACTATGGCTACACCTTC.

This sequence joins TRBV2 and TRBJ1-6, with D maybe TRBD1 (5 bases). V was trimmed by 6 bases and J by 10 bases, leaving 10 bases between them. The CDR3 length is 12 residues. The germline V gene has CDR1 SNHLY and CDR2 FYNNEI. CDR3 DNA: TGTGCCAGCAGGCTTACAGGATCACCCCTCCACTTT. This translates into CASRLTGSPLHF.

The chain joins TRBV9 to TRBJ1-2, with a tentative D call TRBD1 (5 bases). Germline CDR1 and CDR2: SGDLS and YYNGEE. The CDR3 has 14 residues. V was trimmed by 4 bases and J by 6 bases, leaving 16 bases between them. The CDR3 sequence: CASSPDVRVDGYTF. CDR3 DNA: TGTGCCAGCAGCCCAGATGTCAGGGTGGATGGCTACACCTTC.

This clone showed up just once. The rearrangement joins TRBV19 to TRBJ2-1; 8 bases align to TRBD2. Germline V CDR1 and CDR2: LNHDA, SQIVND (reference sequence). Trimming cost V 5 bases and J 1 base; bases outside gene matches: 10. This CDR3 is built from 17 residues. CDR3 protein: CASSSSGGIFSYNEQFF. The CDR3 DNA is TGTGCCAGTAGTTCAAGCGGGGGTATTTTTTCCTACAATGAGCAGTTCTTC.

The chain combines TRBV6-5 with TRBJ2-7, with 10 bases fitting TRBD2. With 6 bases clipped from V and 0 bases from J, the junction kept 5 bases outside the gene matches. Germline V gene lookup returns CDR1 MNHEY and CDR2 SVGAGI. CDR3 length: 15 residues. The DNA for the CDR3 is TGTGCCAGCAGCTCCGGACTAGCGGACTCCTACGAGCAGTACTTC. The encoded protein is CASSSGLADSYEQYF.

V usage is TRBV3-1 (or the pseudogene TRBV3-2) and J usage is TRBJ2-7, with 9 positions matching TRBD2. V shed 0 bases and J 6 bases; nucleotides not matched to a gene: 6. The CDR3 spans 15 residues. Germline V gives CDR1 LGHDT, CDR2 YNNKEL (reference sequence). CDR3 nucleotides: TGTGCCAGCAGCCAAGAGCTAGCGGGGTACAGCGAGCAGTACTTC. Translation gives CASSQELAGYSEQYF.

The rearrangement joins TRBV11-2 to TRBJ1-3, with D unresolved. CDR1 and CDR2 from the germline V gene are SGHAT and FQNNGV. V shed 4 bases and J shed 4 bases, with 8 bases lying between them. The CDR3 loop spans 13 amino acids. The CDR3 bases are TGTGCCAGCAGCTCTCAACAGGGAAACACCATATATTTT. Translating gives CASSSQQGNTIYF.

Here the CDR3 reads CASSFSGPNSPLHF. The CDR3 coding sequence is TGTGCCAGCAGCTTTTCGGGTCCTAATTCACCCCTCCACTTT. The J gene is TRBJ1-6, the V gene TRBV5-5; D unresolved. The CDR3 runs 14 residues. Germline CDR1 is SGHKS and CDR2 is YYEKEE (reference sequence). Trimming cost V 2 bases and J 6 bases, with 9 bases left between them.

The CDR3 protein is CAWSTLGPQGHQPQHF. The DNA of the CDR3 is TGTGCCTGGAGTACCCTGGGCCCACAGGGGCATCAGCCCCAGCATTTT. The genes are TRBV30 and TRBJ1-5, with 7 bases fitting TRBD1. Per germline, CDR1 GTSNPN and CDR2 SVGIG (reference sequence). The CDR3 runs to 16 residues. The V segment lost 2 bases and the J segment 5 bases; nucleotides outside the gene matches: 12. Full variable domain (remainder filled in from reference TRBV30 and TRBJ1-5): SQTIHQWPATLVQPVGSPLSLECTVEGTSNPNLYWYRQAAGRGLQLLFYSVGIGQISSEVPQNLSASRPQDRQFILSSKKLLLSDSGFYLCAWSTLGPQGHQPQHFGDGTRLSIL.

This chain connects TRBV27 to TRBJ1-3; perhaps TRBD1 as D (5 bases). The germline gives CDR1 MNHEY, CDR2 SMNVEV (reference sequence). This CDR3 contains 15 residues. The germline V and J ends were trimmed by 6 bases and 2 bases, with 14 bases remaining between them. The CDR3 DNA reads TGTGCCAGCAGCTTTCGAGGAGGGGCTGGAAACACCATATATTTT. Translation gives CASSFRGGAGNTIYF.

In its sample, this clone was seen a few times. This chain joins TRBV5-1 and TRBJ1-5; 9 bases are shared with TRBD1. Germline loops: CDR1 SGHRS, CDR2 YFSETQ. V trimming: 4 bases; J trimming: 6 bases; junction bases outside the gene matches: 8. This CDR3 has 15 amino acids. Written as DNA, the CDR3 is TGCGCCAGCAGCCGGACAGGGGAGCGTGCTCAGCCCCAGCATTTT. It encodes CASSRTGERAQPQHF.

About this clone itself: In the same sample, other DNA sequences code for this CDR3. The chain couples TRBV28 to TRBJ1-3, with D unclear. The length of the CDR3 is 14 residues. CDR1 and CDR2 from the germline V gene are MDHEN and SYDVKM. The V end was cut by 6 bases, the J end by 3 bases, with 12 bases between. In nucleotides, the CDR3 is TGTGCCAGCAGCCTGACACTGTTTGGAAACACCATATATTTT. This sequence encodes CASSLTLFGNTIYF.